The text below deals with one T cell receptor beta chain. Its specific antigen is unknown. The record has no base qualities; no much larger clone is one base away. TCRbeta CDR3 regions were amplified from genomic DNA by means of the immunoSEQ Assay, a bias-controlled multiplex PCR. As for the original processing: The number of nucleated cells in each sample was estimated by amplification of reference gene primers within the assay. To quantify the absolute abundance of each unique TCRbeta CDR3 rearrangement, sequence reads were collapsed and filtered. For each sample, productive Simpson clonality was calculated by taking the square root of Simpson's diversity index across productive rearrangements. This immuneACCESS table, as held by TCRdb, lists in-frame sequences with V and J called but not all clones. Of the missing ones, under half trace to an unresolved V gene in checked studies; the others have no known cause. V and J calls and clone size come straight from that table; D and trimming were deduced from the DNA. This sample is represented by fewer than 250,000 clones; roughly 84% of them were singletons. Together, the top ten hold more than 7% of the sample.

This sample stems from a study of blood T cell repertoires in COVID-19 (TCRdb year 2020). For the wider study: ImmuneRACE Cohort 3 recovered participants were defined by two consecutive negative NP/OP PCR tests, healthcare professional clearance, or symptom resolution. The collaborator samples originated in the United States, Italy and Spain and spanned the acute and convalescent phases of COVID-19. The prospective study material was composed of cDNA or gDNA derived from T cells, B-cell-depleted T cells, or PBMCs. The dataset comprised deeply sampled blood TCRbeta repertoires from subjects exposed to, actively infected with, or recovered from COVID-19. A freely available public database, intended as a resource for researchers studying the immune response to SARS-CoV-2, is where the repertoires were released. Samples were obtained from the ongoing ImmuneRACE study (first 160 participants) and from over 1,000 subjects provided by 6 global collaborators. The sample metadata nearly always contained a de-identified subject ID, COVID-19 status, age in years and sex. Where available, HLA class I and class II types were taken from metadata supplied by the sample provider and were not determined by assay-based typing. What the research found in general, with its limitations: The quantity of clinical and demographic metadata differed by source and by participant and was supplied without curation.

In the prospective study, participants were about 18 to 90 years old, resided in 20 to 30 geographic areas of the United States, and were enrolled through a virtual design. In the prospective study, cohorts were assigned on the basis of participant-reported clinical history obtained from a screening survey and a study questionnaire. Each participant in the prospective study had whole blood, serum and a nasopharyngeal or oropharyngeal swab collected by mobile phlebotomists. Over an approximately 2-month period, participants in the prospective study had the option of providing additional blood draws and questionnaires. Before DNA extraction, prospective study blood samples were shipped either frozen or at room temperature. Its CDR3 holds 12 amino acids, cysteine through phenylalanine. Just the 36-base CDR3 DNA is kept, in frame starting at base 1. Trimming at the junction amounts to 1 base on V and 9 bases on J, and the germline ends lie 8 bases apart. In the germline V gene, CDR1 corresponds to SGHDT and CDR2 to YYEEEE.

The chain is made from TRBV5-6 and TRBJ2-1; TRBD1 is a possible D gene, resting on 6 matching bases. Sequenced input: PBMCs or T cells enriched from blood (not recorded which). The sequence was obtained from a man between 25 and 39 years old in a cohort exposed to, infected with or recovered from COVID-19 (not recorded which). The nucleotide sequence is given as TGTGCCAGCAGCTTGACAGGGACTGAGCAGTTCTTC. It translates as CASSLTGTEQFF. Supplemented by the reference TRBV5-6 and TRBJ2-1 proteins around the CDR3, the complete variable domain is DAGVTQSPTHLIKTRGQQVTLRCSPKSGHDTVSWYQQALGQGPQFIFQYYEEEERQRGNFPDRFSGHQFPNYSSELNVNALLLGDSALYLCASSLTGTEQFFGPGTRLTVL.